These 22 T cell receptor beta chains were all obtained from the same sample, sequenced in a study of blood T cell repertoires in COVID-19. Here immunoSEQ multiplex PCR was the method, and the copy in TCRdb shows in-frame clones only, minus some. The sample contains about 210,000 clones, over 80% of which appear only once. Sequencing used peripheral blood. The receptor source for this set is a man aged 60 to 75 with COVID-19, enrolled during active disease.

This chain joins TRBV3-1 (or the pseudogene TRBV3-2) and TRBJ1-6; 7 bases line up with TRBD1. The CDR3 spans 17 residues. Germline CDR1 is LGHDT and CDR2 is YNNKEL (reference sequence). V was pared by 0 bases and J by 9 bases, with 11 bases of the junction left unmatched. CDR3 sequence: CASSQEGGGGFRSPLHF. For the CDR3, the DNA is TGTGCCAGCAGCCAAGAAGGAGGGGGCGGATTTCGTTCACCCCTCCACTTT.

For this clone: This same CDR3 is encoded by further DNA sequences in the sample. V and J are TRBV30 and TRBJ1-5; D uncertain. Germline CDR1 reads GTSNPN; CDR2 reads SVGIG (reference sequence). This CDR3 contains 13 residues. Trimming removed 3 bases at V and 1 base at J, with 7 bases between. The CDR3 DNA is TGTGCCTGGAGCGGGAGGAGCAATCAGCCCCAGCATTTT. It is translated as CAWSGRSNQPQHF.

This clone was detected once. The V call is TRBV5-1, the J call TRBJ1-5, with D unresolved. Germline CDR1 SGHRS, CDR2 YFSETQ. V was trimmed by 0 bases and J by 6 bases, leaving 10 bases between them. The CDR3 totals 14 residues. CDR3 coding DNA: TGCGCCAGCAGCTTGGGAGGGATAGGTCAGCCCCAGCATTTT. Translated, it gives CASSLGGIGQPQHF. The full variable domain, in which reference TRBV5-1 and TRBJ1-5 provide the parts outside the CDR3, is KAGVTQTPRYLIKTRGQQVTLSCSPISGHRSVSWYQQTPGQGLQFLFEYFSETQRNKGNFPGRFSGRQFSNSRSEMNVSTLELGDSALYLCASSLGGIGQPQHFGDGTRLSIL.

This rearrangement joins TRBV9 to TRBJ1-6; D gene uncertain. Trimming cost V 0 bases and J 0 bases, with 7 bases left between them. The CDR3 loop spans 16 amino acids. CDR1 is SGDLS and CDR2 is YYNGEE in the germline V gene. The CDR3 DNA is TGTGCCAGCAGCGTAGGACGGGACTCCTATAATTCACCCCTCCACTTT. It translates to CASSVGRDSYNSPLHF.

CDR3 in DNA: TGTGCCAGCAGTCGAGGGTCTCAGACGACTGAAGCTTTCTTT. This encodes CASSRGSQTTEAFF. The chain carries TRBV2 and TRBJ1-1; no definite D call. Germline V gene data show CDR1 as SNHLY and CDR2 as FYNNEI. V lost 5 bases and J lost 5, with 15 bases in between. The CDR3 spans 14 residues. Combining the CDR3 with reference TRBV2 and TRBJ1-1 gives the whole variable domain EPEVTQTPSHQVTQMGQEVILRCVPISNHLYFYWYRQILGQKVEFLVSFYNNEISEKSEIFDDQFSVERPDGSNFTLKIRSTKLEDSAMYFCASSRGSQTTEAFFGQGTRLTVV.

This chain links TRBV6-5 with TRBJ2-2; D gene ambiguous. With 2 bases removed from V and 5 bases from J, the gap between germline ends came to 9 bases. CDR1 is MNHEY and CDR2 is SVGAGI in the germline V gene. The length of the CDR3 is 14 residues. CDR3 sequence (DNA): TGTGCCAGCAGTTACGGAACCAGGACCGGGGAGCTGTTTTTT. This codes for CASSYGTRTGELFF.

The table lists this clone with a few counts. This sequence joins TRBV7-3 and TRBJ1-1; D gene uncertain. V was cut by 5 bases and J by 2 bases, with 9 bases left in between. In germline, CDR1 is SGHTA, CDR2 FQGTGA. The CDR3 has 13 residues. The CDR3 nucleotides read TGTGCCAGCAGCCCTCAAACAAACACTGAAGCTTTCTTT. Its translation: CASSPQTNTEAFF.

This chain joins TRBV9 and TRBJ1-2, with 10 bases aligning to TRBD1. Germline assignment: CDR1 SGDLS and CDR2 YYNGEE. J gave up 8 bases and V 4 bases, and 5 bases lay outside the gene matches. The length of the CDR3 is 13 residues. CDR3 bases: TGTGCCAGCAGCCCGCGGGACAGGGGAGGCTACACCTTC. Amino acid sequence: CASSPRDRGGYTF.

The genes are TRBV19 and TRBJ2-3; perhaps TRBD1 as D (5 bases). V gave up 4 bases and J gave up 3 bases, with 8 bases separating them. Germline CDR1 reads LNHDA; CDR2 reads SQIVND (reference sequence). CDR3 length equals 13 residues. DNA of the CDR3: TGTGCCAGTAGTAGGCAGGGTACAGATACGCAGTATTTT. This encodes CASSRQGTDTQYF. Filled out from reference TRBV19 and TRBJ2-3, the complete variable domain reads DGGITQSPKYLFRKEGQNVTLSCEQNLNHDAMYWYRQDPGQGLRLIYYSQIVNDFQKGDIAEGYSVSREKKESFPLTVTSAQKNPTAFYLCASSRQGTDTQYFGPGTRLTVL.

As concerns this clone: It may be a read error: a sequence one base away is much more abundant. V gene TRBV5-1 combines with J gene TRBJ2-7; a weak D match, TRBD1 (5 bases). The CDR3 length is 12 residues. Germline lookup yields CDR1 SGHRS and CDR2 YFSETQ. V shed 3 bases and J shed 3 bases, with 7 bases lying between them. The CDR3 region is CASSSQVYEQYF. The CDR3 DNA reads TGCGCCAGCAGCTCACAGGTCTACGAGCAGTACTTC.

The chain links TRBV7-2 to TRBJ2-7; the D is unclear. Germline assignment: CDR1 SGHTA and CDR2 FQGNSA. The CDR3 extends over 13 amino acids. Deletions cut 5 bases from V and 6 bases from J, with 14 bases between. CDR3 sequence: CASSPRVLLEQYF. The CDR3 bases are TGTGCCAGCAGCCCCCGGGTCCTTCTCGAGCAGTACTTC.

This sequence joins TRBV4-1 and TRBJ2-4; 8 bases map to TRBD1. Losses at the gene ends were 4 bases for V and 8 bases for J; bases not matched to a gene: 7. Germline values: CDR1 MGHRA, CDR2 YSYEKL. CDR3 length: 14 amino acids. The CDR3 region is CASSPPDRVDIQYF. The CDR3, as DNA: TGCGCCAGCAGCCCCCCGGACAGGGTCGACATTCAGTACTTC.

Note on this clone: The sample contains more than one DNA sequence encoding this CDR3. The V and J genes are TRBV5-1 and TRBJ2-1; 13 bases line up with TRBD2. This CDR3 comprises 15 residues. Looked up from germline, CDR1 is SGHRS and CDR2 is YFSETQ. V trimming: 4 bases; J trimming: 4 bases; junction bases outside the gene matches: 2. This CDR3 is CASSELAGGYNEQFF. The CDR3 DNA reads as TGCGCCAGCAGCGAACTAGCGGGAGGGTACAATGAGCAGTTCTTC.

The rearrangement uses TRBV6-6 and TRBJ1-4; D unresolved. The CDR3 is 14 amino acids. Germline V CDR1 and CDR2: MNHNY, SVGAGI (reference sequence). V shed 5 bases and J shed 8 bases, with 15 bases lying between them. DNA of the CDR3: TGTGCCAGCAGTACTCGGGGTGGAGGAGAAAAACTGTTTTTT. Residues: CASSTRGGGEKLFF.

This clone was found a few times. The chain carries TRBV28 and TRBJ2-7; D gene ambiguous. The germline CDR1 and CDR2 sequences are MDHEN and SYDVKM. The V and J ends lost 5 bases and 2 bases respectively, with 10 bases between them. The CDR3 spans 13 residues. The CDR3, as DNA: TGTGCCAGCAGTGACATCCGCGCCTACGAGCAGTACTTC. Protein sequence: CASSDIRAYEQYF.

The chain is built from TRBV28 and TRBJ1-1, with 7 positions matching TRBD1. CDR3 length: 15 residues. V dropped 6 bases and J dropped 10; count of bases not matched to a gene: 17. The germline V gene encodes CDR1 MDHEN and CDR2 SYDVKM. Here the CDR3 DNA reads TGTGCCAGCAGCCCCGGTGACAGGGACTTTTTGGGAGCTTTCTTT. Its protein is CASSPGDRDFLGAFF.

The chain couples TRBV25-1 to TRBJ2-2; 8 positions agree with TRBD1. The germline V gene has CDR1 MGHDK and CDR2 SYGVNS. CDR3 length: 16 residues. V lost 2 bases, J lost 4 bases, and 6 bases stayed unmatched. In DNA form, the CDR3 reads TGTGCCAGCAGTGAAGCTGGGACAGGCCGCACCGGGGAGCTGTTTTTT. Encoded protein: CASSEAGTGRTGELFF.

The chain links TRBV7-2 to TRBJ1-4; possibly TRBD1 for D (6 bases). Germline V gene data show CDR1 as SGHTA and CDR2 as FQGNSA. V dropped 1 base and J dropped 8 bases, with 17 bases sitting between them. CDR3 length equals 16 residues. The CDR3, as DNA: TGTGCCAGCAGCTTAGTGGAGGGGGGGTTTGGAGAAAAACTGTTTTTT. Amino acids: CASSLVEGGFGEKLFF.

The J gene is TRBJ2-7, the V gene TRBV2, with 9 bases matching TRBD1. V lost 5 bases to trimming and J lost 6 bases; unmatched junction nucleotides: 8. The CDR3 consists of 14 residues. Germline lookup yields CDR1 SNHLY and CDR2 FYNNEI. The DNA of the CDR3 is TGTGCCAGCAGTCTGGACAGGGGTCGTGCCGAGCAGTACTTC. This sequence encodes CASSLDRGRAEQYF.

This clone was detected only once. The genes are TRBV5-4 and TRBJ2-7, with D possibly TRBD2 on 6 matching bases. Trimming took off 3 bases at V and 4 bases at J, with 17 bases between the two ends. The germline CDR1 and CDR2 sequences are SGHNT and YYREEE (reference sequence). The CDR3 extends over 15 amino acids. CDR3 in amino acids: CASSSQGGAKYEQYF. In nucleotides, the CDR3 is TGTGCCAGCAGCTCTCAGGGCGGGGCTAAATACGAGCAGTACTTC. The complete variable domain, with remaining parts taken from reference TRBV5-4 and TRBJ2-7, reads ETGVTQSPTHLIKTRGQQVTLRCSSQSGHNTVSWYQQALGQGPQFIFQYYREEENGRGNFPPRFSGLQFPNYSSELNVNALELDDSALYLCASSSQGGAKYEQYFGPGTRLTVT.

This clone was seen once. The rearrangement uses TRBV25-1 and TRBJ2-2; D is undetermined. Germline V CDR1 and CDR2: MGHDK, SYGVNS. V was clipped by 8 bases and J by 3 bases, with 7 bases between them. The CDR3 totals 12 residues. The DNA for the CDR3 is TGTGCCAGCTTGAGTCACACCGGGGAGCTGTTTTTT. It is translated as CASLSHTGELFF.

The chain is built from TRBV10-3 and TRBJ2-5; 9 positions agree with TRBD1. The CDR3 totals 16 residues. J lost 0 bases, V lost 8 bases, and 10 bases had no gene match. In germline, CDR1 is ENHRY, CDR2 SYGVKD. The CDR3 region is CAIRRWDREYQETQYF. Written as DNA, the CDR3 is TGTGCCATCCGTAGGTGGGACAGGGAGTACCAAGAGACCCAGTACTTC.